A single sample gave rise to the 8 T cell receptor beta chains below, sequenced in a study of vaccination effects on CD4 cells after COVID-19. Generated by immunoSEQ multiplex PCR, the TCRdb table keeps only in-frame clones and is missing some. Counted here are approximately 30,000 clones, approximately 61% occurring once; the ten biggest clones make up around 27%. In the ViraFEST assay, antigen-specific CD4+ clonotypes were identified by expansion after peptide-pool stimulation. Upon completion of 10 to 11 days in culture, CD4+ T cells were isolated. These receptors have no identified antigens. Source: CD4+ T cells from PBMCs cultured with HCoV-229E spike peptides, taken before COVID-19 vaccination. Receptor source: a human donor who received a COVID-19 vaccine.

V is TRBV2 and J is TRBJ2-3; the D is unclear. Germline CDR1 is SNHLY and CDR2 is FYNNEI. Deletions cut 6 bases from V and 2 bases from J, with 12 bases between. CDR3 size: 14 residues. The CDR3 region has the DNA TGTGCCAGCAGGGATCGGCGCGCCACAGATACGCAGTATTTT. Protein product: CASRDRRATDTQYF.

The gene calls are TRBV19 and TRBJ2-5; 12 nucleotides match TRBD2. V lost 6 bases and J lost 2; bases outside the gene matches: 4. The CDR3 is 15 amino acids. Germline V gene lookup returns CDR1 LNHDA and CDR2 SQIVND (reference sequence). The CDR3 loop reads CASRTSGGTQETQYF. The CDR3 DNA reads TGTGCCAGTAGAACTAGCGGGGGGACTCAAGAGACCCAGTACTTC.

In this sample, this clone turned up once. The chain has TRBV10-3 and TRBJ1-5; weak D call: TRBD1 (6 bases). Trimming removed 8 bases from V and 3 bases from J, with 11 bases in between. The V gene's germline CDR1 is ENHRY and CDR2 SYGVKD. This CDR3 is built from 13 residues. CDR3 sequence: CAIGQGINQPQHF. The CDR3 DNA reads TGTGCCATCGGGCAGGGGATCAATCAGCCCCAGCATTTT.

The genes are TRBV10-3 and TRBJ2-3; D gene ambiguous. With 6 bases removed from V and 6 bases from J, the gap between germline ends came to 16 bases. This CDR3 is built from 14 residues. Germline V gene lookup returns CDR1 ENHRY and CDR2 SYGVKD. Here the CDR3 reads CAIRPGQPADTQYF. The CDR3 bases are TGTGCCATCAGGCCGGGCCAACCGGCGGATACGCAGTATTTT.

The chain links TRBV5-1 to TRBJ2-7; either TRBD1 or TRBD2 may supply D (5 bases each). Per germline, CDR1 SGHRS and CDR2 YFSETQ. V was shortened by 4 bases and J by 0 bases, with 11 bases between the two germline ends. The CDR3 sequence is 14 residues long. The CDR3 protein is CASSRDPGSYEQYF. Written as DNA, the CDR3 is TGCGCCAGCAGCCGGGACCCCGGCTCCTACGAGCAGTACTTC.

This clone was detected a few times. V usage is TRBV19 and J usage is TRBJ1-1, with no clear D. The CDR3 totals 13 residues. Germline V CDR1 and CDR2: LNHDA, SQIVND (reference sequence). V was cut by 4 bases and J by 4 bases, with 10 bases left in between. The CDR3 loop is CASSTVVGTEAFF. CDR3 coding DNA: TGTGCCAGTAGTACGGTCGTCGGCACTGAAGCTTTCTTT.

CDR3 sequence: CASSWGGGGAKTQYF. The CDR3 DNA reads TGCGCCAGCAGCTGGGGAGGGGGTGGAGCGAAGACCCAGTACTTC. The V call is TRBV5-1, the J call TRBJ2-5; D is perhaps TRBD2 (7 bases). The CDR3 runs to 15 residues. Trimming stripped 3 bases from V and 6 bases from J, with 18 bases between. The germline V gene encodes CDR1 SGHRS and CDR2 YFSETQ.

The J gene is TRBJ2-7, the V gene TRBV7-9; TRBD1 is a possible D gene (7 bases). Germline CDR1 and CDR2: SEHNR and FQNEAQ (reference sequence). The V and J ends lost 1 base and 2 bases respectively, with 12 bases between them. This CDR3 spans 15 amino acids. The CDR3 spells CASSLGQGGAYEQYF. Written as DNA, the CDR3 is TGTGCCAGCAGCTTAGGGCAGGGGGGAGCCTACGAGCAGTACTTC.